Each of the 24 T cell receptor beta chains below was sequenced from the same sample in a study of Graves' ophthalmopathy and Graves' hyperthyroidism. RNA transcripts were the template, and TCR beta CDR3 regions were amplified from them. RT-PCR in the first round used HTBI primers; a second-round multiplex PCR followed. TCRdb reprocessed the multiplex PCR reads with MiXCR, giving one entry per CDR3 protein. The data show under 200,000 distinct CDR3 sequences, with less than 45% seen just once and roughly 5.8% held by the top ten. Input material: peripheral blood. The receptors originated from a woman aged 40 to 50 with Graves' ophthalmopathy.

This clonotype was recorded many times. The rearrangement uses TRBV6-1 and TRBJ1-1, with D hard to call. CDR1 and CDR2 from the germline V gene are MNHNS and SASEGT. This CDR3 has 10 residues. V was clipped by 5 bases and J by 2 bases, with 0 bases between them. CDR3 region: CASSNTEAFF. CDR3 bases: TGTGCCAGCAGTAACACTGAAGCTTTCTTT.

The CDR3, as DNA: TGTGCCAGCAGTTATGGAGGGGATTATAGGAACGAGCAGTACTTC. Translated, it gives CASSYGGDYRNEQYF. The chain recombines TRBV6-5 with TRBJ2-7; D perhaps matches TRBD2 (6 bases). Trimming cost V 3 bases and J 5 bases, with 17 bases left between them. The CDR3 loop spans 15 amino acids. The V gene's germline CDR1 is MNHEY and CDR2 SVGAGI.

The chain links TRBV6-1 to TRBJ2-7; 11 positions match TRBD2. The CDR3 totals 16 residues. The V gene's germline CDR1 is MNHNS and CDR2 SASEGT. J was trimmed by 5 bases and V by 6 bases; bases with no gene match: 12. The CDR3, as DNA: TGTGCCAGCAGAGGTATAAAACTAGCGGGAGAACACGAGCAGTACTTC. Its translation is CASRGIKLAGEHEQYF.

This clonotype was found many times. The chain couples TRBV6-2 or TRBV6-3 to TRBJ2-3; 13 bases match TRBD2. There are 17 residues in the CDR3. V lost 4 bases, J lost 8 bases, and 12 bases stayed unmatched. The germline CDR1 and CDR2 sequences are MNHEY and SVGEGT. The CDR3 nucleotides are TGTGCCAGCAGTTCTTCCCTACTAGCGGGAGGGCCCGGTACGCAGTATTTT. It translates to CASSSSLLAGGPGTQYF.

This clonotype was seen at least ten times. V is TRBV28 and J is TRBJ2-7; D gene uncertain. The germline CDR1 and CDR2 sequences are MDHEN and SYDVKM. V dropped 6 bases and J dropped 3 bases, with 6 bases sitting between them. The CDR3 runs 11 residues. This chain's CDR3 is CASSQVYEQYF. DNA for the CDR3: TGTGCCAGCAGCCAGGTCTACGAGCAGTACTTC.

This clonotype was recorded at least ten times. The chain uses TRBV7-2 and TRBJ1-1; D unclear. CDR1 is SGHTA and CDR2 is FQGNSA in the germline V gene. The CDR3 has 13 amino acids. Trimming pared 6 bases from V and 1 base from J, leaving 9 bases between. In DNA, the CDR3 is TGTGCCAGCAGTTGGGCCAGGAACACTGAAGCTTTCTTT. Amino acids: CASSWARNTEAFF.

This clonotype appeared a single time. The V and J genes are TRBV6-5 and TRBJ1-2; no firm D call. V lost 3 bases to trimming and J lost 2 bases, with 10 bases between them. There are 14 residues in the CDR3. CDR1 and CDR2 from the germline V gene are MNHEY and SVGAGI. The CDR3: CASSYSRENYGYTF. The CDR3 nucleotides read TGTGCCAGCAGTTATTCTCGGGAAAACTATGGCTACACCTTC.

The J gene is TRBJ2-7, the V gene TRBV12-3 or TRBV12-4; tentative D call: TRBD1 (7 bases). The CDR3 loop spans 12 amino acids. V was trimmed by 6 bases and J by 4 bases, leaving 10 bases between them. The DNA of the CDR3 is TGTGCCAGCAGGACAGGGAGGTACGAGCAGTACTTC. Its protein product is CASRTGRYEQYF.

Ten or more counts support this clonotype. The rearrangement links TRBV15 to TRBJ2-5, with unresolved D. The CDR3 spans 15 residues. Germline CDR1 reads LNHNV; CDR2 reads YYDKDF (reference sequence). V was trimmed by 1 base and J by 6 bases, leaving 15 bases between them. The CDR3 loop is CATSRGGEARQTQYF. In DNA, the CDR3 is TGTGCCACCAGCAGAGGAGGTGAGGCGCGGCAGACCCAGTACTTC.

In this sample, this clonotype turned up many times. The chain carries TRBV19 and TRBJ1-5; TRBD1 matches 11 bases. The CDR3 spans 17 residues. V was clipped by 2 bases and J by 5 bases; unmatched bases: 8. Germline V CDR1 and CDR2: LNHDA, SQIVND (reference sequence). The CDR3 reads CASSIPYWTGGDQPQHF. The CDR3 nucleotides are TGTGCCAGTAGTATACCATACTGGACAGGGGGCGATCAGCCCCAGCATTTT.

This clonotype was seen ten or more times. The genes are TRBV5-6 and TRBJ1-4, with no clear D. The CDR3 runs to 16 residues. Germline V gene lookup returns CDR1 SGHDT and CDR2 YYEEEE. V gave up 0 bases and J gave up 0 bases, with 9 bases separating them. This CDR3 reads CASSLAVRATNEKLFF. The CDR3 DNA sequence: TGTGCCAGCAGCTTGGCCGTCAGAGCAACTAATGAAAAACTGTTTTTT.

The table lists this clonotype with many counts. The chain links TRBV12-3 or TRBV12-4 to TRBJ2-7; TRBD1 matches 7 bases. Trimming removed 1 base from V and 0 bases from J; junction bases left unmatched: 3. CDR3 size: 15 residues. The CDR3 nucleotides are TGTGCCAGCAGTTTAGGGGCAGGGGGCTCCTACGAGCAGTACTTC. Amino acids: CASSLGAGGSYEQYF.

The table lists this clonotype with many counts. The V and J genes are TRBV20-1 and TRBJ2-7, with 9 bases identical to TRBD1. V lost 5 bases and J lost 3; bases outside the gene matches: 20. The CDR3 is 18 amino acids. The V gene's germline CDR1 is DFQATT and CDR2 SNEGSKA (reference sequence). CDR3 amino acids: CSARSRDRDPIMLYEQYF. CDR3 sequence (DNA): TGCAGTGCTCGAAGCCGGGACAGGGACCCAATCATGCTCTACGAGCAGTACTTC.

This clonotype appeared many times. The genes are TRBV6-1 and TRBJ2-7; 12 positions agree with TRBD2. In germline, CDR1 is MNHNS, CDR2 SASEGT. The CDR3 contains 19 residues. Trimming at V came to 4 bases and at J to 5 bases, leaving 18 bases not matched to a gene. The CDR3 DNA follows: TGTGCCAGCAGTGGAAGACAGGGGGCGAGACTAGCGGGAGAAGACGAGCAGTACTTC. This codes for CASSGRQGARLAGEDEQYF.

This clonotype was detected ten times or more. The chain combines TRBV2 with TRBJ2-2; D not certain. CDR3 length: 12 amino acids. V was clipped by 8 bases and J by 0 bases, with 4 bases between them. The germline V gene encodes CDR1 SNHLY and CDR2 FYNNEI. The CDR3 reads CASWPNTGELFF. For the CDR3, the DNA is TGTGCCAGCTGGCCGAACACCGGGGAGCTGTTTTTT.

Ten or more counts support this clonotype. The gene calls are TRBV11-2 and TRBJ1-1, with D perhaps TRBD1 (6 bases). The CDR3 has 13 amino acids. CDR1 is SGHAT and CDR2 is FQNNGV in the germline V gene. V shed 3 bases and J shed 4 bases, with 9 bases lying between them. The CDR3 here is CASSLGGLTEAFF. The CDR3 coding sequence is TGTGCCAGCAGCTTGGGGGGCCTCACTGAAGCTTTCTTT.

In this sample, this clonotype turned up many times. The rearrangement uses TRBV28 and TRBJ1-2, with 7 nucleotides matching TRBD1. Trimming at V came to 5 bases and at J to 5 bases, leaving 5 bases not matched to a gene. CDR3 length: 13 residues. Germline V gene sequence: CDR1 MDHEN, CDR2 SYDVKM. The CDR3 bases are TGTGCCAGCAGTACACCACAGGGGTATGGCTACACCTTC. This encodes CASSTPQGYGYTF.

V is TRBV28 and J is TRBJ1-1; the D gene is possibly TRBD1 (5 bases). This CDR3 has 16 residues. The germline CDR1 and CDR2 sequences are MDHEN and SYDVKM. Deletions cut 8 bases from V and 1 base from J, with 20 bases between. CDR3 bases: TGTGCCAGCGGTCAGGGATACCGACCATCGAACACTGAAGCTTTCTTT. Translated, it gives CASGQGYRPSNTEAFF.

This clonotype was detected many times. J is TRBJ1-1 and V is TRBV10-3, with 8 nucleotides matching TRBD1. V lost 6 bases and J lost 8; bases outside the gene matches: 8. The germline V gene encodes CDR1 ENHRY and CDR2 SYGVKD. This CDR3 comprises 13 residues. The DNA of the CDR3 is TGTGCCATCAGGCACGACAGGGGCGGGGAAGCTTTCTTT. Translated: CAIRHDRGGEAFF.

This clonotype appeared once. As DNA, the CDR3 is TGTGCCAGCAGTTACCGCACAACCGGCAATTCACCCCTCCACTTT. Encoded protein: CASSYRTTGNSPLHF. This rearrangement joins TRBV6-5 to TRBJ1-6; D unclear. V lost 2 bases to trimming and J lost 7 bases, with 12 bases between them. The CDR3 consists of 15 residues. Germline V gene data show CDR1 as MNHEY and CDR2 as SVGAGI.

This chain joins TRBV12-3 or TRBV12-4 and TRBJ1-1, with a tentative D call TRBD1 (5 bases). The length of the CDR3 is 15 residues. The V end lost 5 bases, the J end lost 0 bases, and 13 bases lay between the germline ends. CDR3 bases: TGTGCCAGCAGTAACAGCGGGGGTGTGAACACTGAAGCTTTCTTT. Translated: CASSNSGGVNTEAFF.

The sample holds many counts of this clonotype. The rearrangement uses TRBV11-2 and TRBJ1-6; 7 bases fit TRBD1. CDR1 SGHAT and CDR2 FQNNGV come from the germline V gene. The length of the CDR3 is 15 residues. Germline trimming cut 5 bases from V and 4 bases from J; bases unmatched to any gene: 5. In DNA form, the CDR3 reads TGTGCCAGCAGCAGAACAGGGGATTATAATTCACCCCTCCACTTT. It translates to CASSRTGDYNSPLHF. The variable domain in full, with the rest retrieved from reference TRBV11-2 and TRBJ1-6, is EAGVAQSPRYKIIEKRQSVAFWCNPISGHATLYWYQQILGQGPKLLIQFQNNGVVDDSQLPKDRFSAERLKGVDSTLKIQPAKLEDSAVYLCASSRTGDYNSPLHFGNGTRLTVT.

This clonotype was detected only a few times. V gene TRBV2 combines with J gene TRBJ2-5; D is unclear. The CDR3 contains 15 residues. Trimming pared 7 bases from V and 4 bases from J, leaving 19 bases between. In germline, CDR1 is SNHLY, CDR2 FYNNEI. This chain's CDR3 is CASTVTEVIRETQYF. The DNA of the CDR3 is TGTGCCAGCACTGTGACGGAAGTCATACGAGAGACCCAGTACTTC.

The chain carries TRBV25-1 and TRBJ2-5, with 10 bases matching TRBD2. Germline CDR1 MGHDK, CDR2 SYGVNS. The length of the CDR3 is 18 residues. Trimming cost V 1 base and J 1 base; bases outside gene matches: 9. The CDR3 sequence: CASSESSGLAAIQETQYF. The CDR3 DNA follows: TGTGCCAGCAGTGAATCCTCAGGACTAGCGGCCATCCAAGAGACCCAGTACTTC.